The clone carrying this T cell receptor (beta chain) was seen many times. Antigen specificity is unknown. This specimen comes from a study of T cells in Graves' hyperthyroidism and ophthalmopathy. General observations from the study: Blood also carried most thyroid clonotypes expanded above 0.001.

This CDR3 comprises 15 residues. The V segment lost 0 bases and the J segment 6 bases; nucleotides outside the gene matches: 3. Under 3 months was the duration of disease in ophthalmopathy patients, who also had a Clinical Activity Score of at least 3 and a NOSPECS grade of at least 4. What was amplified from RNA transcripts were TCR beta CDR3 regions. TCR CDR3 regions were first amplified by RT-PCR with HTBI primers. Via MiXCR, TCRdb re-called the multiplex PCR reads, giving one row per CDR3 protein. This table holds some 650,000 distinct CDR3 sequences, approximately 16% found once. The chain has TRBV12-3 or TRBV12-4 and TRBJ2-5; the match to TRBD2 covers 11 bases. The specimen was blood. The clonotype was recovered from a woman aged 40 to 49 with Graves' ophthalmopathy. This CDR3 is CASSLASGGAQTQYF. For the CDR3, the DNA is TGTGCCAGCAGTTTAGCTAGCGGGGGGGCTCAGACCCAGTACTTC.